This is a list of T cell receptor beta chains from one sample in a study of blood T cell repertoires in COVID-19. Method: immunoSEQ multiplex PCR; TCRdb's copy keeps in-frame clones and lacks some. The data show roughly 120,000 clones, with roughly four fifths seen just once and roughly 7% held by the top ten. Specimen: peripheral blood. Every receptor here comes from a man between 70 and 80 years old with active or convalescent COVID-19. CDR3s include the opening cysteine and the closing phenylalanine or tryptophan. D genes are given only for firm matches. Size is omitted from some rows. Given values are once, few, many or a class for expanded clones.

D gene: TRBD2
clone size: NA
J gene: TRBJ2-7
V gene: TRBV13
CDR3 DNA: TGTGCCAGCAGCTCCCCCGGGGGAGCGGGGGAGTCCTACGAGCAGTACTTC
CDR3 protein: CASSSPGGAGESYEQYF

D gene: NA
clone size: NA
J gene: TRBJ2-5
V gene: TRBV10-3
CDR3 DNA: TGTGCCATCGCGGCAAACCCACAAGAGACCCAGTACTTC
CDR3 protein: CAIAANPQETQYF

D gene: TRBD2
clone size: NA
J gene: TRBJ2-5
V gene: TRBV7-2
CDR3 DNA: TGTGCCAGCAGCCTTGGGGGAGGGCGGGGCCAAGAGACCCAGTACTTC
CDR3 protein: CASSLGGGRGQETQYF

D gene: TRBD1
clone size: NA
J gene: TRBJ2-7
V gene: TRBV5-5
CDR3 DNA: TGTGCCAGCAGCTTCGACAGGGTAAACGAGCAGTACTTC
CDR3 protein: CASSFDRVNEQYF

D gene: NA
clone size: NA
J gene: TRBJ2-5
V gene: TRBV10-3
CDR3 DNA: TGTGCCACCTCTCAGGGGGAGGACCAGTACTTC
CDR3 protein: CATSQGEDQYF

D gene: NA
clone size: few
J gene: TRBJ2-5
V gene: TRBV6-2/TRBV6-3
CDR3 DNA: TGTGCCAGCAGCCGGCCGTTCGGAGTAGGTGAGACCCAGTACTTC
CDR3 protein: CASSRPFGVGETQYF

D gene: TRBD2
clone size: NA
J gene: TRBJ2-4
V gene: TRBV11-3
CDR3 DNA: TGTGCCAGCAGCTTTCCTCGCGGGGGCAAAAACATTCAGTACTTC
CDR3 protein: CASSFPRGGKNIQYF

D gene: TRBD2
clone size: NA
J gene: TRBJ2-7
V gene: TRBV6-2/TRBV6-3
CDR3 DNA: TGTGCCAGCAGTTCGGCCGGACTGCAAGAGCGGGGAACGACCTACGAGCAGTACTTC
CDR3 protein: CASSSAGLQERGTTYEQYF

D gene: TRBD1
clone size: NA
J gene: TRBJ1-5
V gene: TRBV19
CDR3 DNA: TGTGCCAGTAGGGACAGGGTGGATCAGCCCCAGCATTTT
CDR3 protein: CASRDRVDQPQHF

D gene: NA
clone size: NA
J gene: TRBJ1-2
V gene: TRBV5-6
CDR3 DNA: TGTGCCACTATAAGGTCGGGGACTAACTATGGCTACACCTTC
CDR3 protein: CATIRSGTNYGYTF

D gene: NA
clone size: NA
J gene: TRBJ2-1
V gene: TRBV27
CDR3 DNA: TGTGCCAGCAGTTTGGTCAGCTCCTACAATGAGCAGTTCTTC
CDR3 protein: CASSLVSSYNEQFF